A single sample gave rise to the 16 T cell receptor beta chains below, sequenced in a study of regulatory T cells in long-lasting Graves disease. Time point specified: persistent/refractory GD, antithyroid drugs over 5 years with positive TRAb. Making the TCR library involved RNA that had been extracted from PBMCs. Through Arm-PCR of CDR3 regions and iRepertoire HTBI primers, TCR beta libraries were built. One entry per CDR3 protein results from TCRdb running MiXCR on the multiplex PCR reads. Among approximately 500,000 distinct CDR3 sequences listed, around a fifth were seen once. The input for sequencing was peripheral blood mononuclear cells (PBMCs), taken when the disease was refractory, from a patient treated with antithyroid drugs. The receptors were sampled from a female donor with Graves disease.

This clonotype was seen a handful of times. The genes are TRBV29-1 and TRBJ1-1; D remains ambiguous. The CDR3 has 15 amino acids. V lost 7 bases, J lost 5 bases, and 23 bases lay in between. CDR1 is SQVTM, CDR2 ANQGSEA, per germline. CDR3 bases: TGCAGCGCAGCCCGGTCGGGAGGCGGAGGGACTGAAGCTTTCTTT. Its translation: CSAARSGGGGTEAFF.

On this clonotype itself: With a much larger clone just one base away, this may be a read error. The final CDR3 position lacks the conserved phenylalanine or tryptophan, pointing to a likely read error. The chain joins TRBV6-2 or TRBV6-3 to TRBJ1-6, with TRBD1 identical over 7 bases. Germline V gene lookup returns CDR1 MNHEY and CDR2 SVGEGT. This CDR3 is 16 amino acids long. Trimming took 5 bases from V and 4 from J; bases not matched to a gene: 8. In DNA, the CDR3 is TGTGCCAGCAGTGAAGGGACAGAGAGTTATAATTCACCCCTCCACTCT. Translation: CASSEGTESYNSPLHS.

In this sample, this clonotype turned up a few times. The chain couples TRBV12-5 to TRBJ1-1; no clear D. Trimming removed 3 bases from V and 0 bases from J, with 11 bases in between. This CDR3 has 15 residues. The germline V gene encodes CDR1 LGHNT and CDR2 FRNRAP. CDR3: CASGFQPGMNTEAFF. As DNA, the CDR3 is TGTGCTAGTGGTTTTCAACCGGGCATGAACACTGAAGCTTTCTTT. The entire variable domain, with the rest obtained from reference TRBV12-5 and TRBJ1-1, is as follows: DARVTQTPRHKVTEMGQEVTMRCQPILGHNTVFWYRQTMMQGLELLAYFRNRAPLDDSGMPKDRFSAEMPDATLATLKIQPSEPRDSAVYFCASGFQPGMNTEAFFGQGTRLTVV.

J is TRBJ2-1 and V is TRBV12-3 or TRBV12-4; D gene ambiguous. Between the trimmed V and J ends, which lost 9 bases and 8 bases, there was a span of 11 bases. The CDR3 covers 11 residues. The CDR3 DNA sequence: TGTGCCAGTACTTTATCGGATGAGCAGTTCTTC. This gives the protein CASTLSDEQFF.

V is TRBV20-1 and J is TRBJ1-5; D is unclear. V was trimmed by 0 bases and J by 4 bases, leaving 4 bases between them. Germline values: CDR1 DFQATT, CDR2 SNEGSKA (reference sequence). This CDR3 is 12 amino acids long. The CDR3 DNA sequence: TGCAGTGCTAGAGAGCGAAATCAGCCCCAGCATTTT. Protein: CSARERNQPQHF.

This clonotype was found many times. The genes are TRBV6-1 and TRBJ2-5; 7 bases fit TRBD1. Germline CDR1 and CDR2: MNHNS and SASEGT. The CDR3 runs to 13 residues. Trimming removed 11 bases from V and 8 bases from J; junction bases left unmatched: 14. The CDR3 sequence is CAGRTGPAETQYF. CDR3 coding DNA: TGTGCCGGACGGACAGGACCCGCTGAAACCCAGTACTTC.

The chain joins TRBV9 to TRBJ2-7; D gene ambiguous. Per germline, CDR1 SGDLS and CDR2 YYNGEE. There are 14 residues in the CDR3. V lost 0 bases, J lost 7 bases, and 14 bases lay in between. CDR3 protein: CASSVAGSLGEQYF. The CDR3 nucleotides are TGTGCCAGCAGCGTAGCGGGTTCCCTGGGGGAGCAGTACTTC.

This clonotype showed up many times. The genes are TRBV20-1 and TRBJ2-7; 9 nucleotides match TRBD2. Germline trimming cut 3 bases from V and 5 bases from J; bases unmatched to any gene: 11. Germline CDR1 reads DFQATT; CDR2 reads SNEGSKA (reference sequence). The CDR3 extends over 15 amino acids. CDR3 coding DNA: TGCAGTGCTAGCCCCCCCCAGCGGGGGGAGAACGAGCAGTACTTC. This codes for CSASPPQRGENEQYF.

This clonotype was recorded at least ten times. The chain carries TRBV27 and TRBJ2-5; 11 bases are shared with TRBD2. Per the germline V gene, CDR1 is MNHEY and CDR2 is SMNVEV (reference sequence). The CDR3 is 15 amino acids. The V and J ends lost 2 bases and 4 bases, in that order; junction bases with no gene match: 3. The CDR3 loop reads CASSLRLAGLETQYF. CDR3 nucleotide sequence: TGTGCCAGCAGTTTACGACTAGCGGGGCTAGAGACCCAGTACTTC.

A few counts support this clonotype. CDR3 sequence reads: CASSSRGIYSNQPQHF. The CDR3, as DNA: TGTGCCAGTAGTTCGCGCGGGATCTATAGCAATCAGCCCCAGCATTTT. The chain uses TRBV19 and TRBJ1-5; D ambiguous. The germline gives CDR1 LNHDA, CDR2 SQIVND (reference sequence). V was trimmed by 5 bases and J by 0 bases, leaving 14 bases between them. The CDR3 covers 16 residues.

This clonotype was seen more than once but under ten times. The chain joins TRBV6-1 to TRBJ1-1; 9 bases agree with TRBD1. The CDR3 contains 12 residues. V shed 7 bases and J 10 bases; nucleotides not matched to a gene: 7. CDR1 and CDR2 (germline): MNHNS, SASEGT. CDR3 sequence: CASKGQGTTAFF. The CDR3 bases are TGTGCCAGCAAGGGACAGGGTACGACAGCTTTCTTT.

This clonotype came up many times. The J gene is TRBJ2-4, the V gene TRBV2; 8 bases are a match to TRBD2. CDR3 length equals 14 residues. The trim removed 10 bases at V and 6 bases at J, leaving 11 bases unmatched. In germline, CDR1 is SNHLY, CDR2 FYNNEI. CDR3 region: CANTTVAGTNIQYF. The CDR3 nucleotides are TGTGCCAACACGACGGTAGCGGGGACAAACATTCAGTACTTC.

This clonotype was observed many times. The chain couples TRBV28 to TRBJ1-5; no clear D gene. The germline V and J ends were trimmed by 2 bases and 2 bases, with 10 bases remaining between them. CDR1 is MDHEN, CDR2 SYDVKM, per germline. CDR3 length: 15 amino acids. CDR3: CASSLGRVRNQPQHF. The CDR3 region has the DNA TGTGCCAGCAGTTTAGGGAGGGTTCGCAATCAGCCCCAGCATTTT.

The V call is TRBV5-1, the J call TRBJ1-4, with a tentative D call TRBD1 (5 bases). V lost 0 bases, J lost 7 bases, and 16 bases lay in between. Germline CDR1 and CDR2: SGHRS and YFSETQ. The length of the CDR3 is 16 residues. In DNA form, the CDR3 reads TGCGCCAGCAGCTTGGACGGGGCCCGAAGGTTTGAAAAACTGTTTTTT. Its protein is CASSLDGARRFEKLFF. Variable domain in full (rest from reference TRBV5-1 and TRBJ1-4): KAGVTQTPRYLIKTRGQQVTLSCSPISGHRSVSWYQQTPGQGLQFLFEYFSETQRNKGNFPGRFSGRQFSNSRSEMNVSTLELGDSALYLCASSLDGARRFEKLFFGSGTQLSVL.

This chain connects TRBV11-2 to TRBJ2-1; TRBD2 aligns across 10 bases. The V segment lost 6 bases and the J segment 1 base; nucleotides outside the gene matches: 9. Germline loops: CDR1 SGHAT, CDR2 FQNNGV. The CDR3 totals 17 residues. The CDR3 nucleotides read TGTGCCAGCAGTTCGCAGCTAGCGGGGGCGTCCTACAATGAGCAGTTCTTC. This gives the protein CASSSQLAGASYNEQFF.

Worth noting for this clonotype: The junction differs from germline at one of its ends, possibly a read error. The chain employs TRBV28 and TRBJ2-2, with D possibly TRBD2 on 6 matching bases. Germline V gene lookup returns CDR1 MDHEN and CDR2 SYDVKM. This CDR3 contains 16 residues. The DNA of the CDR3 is TGTGCCACCAGTCTATCTAGCGAACCGAACACCGGGGAGCTGTTTTTT. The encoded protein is CATSLSSEPNTGELFF.